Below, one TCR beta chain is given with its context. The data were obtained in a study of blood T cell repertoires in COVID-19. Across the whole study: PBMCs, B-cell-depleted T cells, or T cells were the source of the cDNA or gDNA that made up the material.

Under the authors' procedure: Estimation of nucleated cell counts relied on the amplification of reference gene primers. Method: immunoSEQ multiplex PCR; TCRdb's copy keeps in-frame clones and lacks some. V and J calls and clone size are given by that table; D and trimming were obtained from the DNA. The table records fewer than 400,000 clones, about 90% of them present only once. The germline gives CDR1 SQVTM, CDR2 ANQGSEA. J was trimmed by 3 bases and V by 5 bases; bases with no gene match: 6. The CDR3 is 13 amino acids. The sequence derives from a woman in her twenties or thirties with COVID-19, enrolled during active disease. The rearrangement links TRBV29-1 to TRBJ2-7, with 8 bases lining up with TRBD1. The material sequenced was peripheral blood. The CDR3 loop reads CSVRAGGNYEQYF. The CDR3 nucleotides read TGCAGCGTTCGGGCAGGGGGCAACTACGAGCAGTACTTC.